This T cell receptor (beta chain) was observed in a study of identical twins listed by TCRdb under 2016. Describing the broader study: To test whether fetal clonotypes persist, the study used deep sequencing on TCR alpha and beta repertoires from monozygotic twins, unrelated adults of various ages, and cord blood. To rule out contamination, replicate twin experiments were performed at different times with different library preparation protocols. General findings and caveats noted by the study authors: Recombination models systematically underestimated out-of-frame TCR alpha sharing in monozygotic twins but agreed with sharing between unrelated individuals. Because the same donors could not be followed over many years, conclusions were based on cross-sectional statistical analysis. Invariant T cells such as MAIT and iNKT could partly confound zero-insertion analyses, though diverse VJ usage argued against this for most clonotypes. Out-of-frame TCR alpha sequences shared between twins showed an excess of low generation-probability sequences compared with coincidental sharing between unrelated individuals. Abundant cord blood beta clonotypes carried fewer insertions; young adult naive repertoires showed a weaker similar trend, while memory repertoires showed none. In beta out-of-frame sequences, excess twin sharing was weaker, because having fewer shared sequences lowered the signal-to-noise ratio.

Only healthy Caucasian donors were included. The twin cohort comprised three pairs of female monozygotic twins, all aged roughly 18 to 29 years. CD4+ and CD8+ T cell populations were isolated with positive isolation kits from Invitrogen. The receptor library was made with 5' RACE. For sequencing, an Illumina HiSeq 2000 was employed. A universal primer binding site was added through template switching, and the final cDNA carried a unique molecular identifier so that TCR cDNA molecules could be counted accurately. First-strand cDNA for TCR alpha and beta chains was synthesized from specific primers in the conserved constant-segment region. To control for contamination, each cDNA library was double barcoded with a SMART-Mk sample barcode plus Illumina barcodes. TruSeq adapter sequences, together with Illumina sample barcodes, were added in two successive PCR steps. TCR alpha and beta cDNA libraries were sequenced on the Illumina HiSeq platform with custom primers. As for how the authors treated the data: Unique molecular identifiers were extracted from raw reads with MiGEC, and CDR3 positions were determined with MiXCR. For each individual, recombination models were inferred using an EM algorithm with the repgenHMM and IGoR tools. Shared clonotypes were analyzed with the tcR package in R, and sharing was normalized by the product of cloneset sizes. To study raw recombination without the effects of thymic and clonal selection, out-of-frame nonproductive sequences were analyzed. The public reads were quality trimmed at Q25 with fastp and then assembled into clones with MiXCR by TCRdb, keeping productive beta chains. Each CDR3 protein appears once, grouped with its most common genes and DNA. It is TCRdb's table, rather than the study itself, that gives the V and J calls and clone size. Recorded for this sample are about 330,000 distinct CDR3 sequences; over 9% of them occurred a single time. The top ten constitute just over 7% of the sample.

The CDR3 runs 17 amino acids, cysteine and phenylalanine included. The read is trimmed to its CDR3 DNA, 51 bases read in frame from base 1. According to the germline V gene, CDR1 reads MDHEN and CDR2 reads SYDVKM. Trimming at the junction amounts to 6 bases on V and 2 bases on J, and the germline ends lie 21 bases apart. This clonotype was seen a handful of times. This receptor's antigen is unknown. Within one base of it there is no much larger clone, and no base qualities were kept. Another study also made use of these data, one on yellow fever vaccine responses in identical twins. The second source states: The T cell response to vaccination in identical twins was reported by the authors to appear partly convergent and partly personalized. In the study, vaccine-responding T cell clones were precisely tracked in identical twins.

The chain couples TRBV28 to TRBJ2-3, with TRBD1 perhaps the D gene, on 5 matching bases. The TCR sequence derives from a young woman in good health. Sequenced sample: CD8+ T cells sorted from blood. For the CDR3, the sequence is CASSLVYQGVSTDTQYF. The DNA sequence is given as TGTGCCAGCAGCCTAGTTTACCAGGGCGTGTCCACAGATACGCAGTATTTT.